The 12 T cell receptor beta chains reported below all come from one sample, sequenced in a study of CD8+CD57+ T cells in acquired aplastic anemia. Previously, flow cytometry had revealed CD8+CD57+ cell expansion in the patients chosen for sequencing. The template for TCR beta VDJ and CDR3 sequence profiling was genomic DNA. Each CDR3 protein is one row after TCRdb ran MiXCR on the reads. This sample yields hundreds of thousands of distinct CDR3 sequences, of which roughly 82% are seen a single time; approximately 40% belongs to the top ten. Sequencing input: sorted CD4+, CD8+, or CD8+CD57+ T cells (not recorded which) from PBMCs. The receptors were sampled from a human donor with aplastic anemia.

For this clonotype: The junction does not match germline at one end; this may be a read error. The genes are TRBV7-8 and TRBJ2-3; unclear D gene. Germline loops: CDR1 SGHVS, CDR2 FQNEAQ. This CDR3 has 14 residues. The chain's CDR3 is CASSLAPGAETHQF. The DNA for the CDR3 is TGTGCCAGCAGCTTGGCGCCAGGCGCGGAAACGCACCAGTTT.

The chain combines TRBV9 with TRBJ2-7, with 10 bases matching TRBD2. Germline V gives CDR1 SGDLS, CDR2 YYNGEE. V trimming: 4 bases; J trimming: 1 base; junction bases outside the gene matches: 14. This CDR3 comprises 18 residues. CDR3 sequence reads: CASSCEAGGTALSYEQYV. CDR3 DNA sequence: TGTGCCAGCAGCTGTGAAGCGGGGGGGACAGCCCTTTCCTACGAGCAGTACGTC.

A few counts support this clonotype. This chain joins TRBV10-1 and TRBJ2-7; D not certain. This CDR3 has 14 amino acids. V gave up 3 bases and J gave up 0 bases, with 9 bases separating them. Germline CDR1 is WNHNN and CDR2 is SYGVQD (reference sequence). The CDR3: CASSEGHSSYEQYF. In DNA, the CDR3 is TGCGCCAGCAGTGAAGGGCACAGCTCCTACGAGCAGTACTTC.

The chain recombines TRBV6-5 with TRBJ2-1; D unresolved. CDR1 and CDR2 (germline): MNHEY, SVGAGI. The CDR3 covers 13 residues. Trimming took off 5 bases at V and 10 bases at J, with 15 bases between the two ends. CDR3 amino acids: CASSEYPLPEQFF. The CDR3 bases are TGTGCCAGCAGTGAATATCCCCTACCCGAGCAGTTCTTC.

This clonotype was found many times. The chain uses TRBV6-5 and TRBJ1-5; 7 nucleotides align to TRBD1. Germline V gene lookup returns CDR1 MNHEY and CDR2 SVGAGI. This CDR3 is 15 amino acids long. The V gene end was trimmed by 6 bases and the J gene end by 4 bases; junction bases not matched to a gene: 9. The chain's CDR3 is CASSRHGQANQPQHF. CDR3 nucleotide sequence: TGTGCCAGCAGCCGCCACGGACAGGCTAATCAGCCCCAGCATTTT.

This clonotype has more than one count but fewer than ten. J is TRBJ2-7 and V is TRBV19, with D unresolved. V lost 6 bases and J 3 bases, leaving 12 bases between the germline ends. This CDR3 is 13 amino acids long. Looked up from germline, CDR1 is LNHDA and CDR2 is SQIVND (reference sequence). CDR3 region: CASSMTLYYEQYF. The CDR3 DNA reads TGTGCCAGTAGCATGACGCTGTACTACGAGCAGTACTTC.

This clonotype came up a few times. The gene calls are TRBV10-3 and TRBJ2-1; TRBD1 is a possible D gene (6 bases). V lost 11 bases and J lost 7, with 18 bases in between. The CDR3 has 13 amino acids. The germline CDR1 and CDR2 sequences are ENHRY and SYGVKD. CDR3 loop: CAASGFQGNEQFF. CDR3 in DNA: TGTGCCGCAAGTGGATTTCAGGGGAATGAGCAGTTCTTC.

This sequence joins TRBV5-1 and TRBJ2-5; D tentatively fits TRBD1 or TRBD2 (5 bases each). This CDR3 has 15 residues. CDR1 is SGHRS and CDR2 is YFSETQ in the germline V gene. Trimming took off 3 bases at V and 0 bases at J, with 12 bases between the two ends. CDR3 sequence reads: CASSSGPAYQETQYF. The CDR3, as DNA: TGCGCCAGCAGCTCGGGACCCGCATACCAAGAGACCCAGTACTTC.

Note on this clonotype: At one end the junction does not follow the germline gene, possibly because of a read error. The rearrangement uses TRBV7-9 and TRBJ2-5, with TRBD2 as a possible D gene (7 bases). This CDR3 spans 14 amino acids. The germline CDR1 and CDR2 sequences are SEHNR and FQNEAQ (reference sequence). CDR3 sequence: CASSIVRGGENEQF. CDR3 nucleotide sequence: TGTGCCAGCAGCATAGTTAGGGGGGGAGAGAACGAGCAGTTC.

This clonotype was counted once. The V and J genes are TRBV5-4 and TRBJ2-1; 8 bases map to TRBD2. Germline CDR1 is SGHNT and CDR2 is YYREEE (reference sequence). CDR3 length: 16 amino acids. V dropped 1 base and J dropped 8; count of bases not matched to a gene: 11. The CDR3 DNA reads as TGTGCCAGCAGCTTGTATGCGGGCGGGGGGAGCGATGAGCAGTTCTTC. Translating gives CASSLYAGGGSDEQFF.

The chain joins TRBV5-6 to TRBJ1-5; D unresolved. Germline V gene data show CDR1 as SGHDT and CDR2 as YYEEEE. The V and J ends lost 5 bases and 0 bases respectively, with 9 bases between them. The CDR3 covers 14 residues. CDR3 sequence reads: CASSEENSNQPQHF. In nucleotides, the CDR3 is TGTGCCAGCAGTGAGGAGAATAGCAATCAGCCCCAGCATTTT.

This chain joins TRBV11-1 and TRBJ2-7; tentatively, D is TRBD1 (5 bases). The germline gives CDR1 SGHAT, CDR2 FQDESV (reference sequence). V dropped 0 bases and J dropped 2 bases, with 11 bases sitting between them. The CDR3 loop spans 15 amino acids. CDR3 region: CASSLAGPTAYEQYF. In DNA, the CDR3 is TGTGCCAGCAGCTTAGCGGGGCCAACCGCCTACGAGCAGTACTTC.